The 28 T cell receptor beta chains reported below all come from one sample, sequenced in a study of cytomegalovirus exposure and HLA in healthy donors. PCR involved 60 Vbeta and 13 Jbeta primers. Measured with immunoSEQ multiplex PCR; TCRdb has only the in-frame clones, and not every one. The data show over 150,000 clones, roughly 79% seen once. Sequencing was carried out using PBMCs. The receptors originated from a woman aged 45-65 years in good health and CMV-seronegative.

This clone was seen more than once but under ten times. Here the CDR3 DNA reads TGCGCCAGCAGCTCCACTCTTACAACGGGGGGCTACACCTTC. Translating gives CASSSTLTTGGYTF. The rearrangement joins TRBV5-1 to TRBJ1-2; D remains ambiguous. The length of the CDR3 is 14 residues. Germline values: CDR1 SGHRS, CDR2 YFSETQ. V was trimmed by 3 bases and J by 8 bases, leaving 17 bases between them.

The chain couples TRBV6-6 to TRBJ1-5; perhaps TRBD1 as D (5 bases). The germline CDR1 and CDR2 sequences are MNHNY and SVGAGI (reference sequence). Trimming shortened V by 8 bases and J by 3 bases, and 17 bases separated the two germline ends. This CDR3 has 15 amino acids. Here the CDR3 reads CASFRGGGYNQPQHF. The CDR3 DNA follows: TGTGCCAGCTTCCGTGGCGGGGGTTACAATCAGCCCCAGCATTTT.

V gene TRBV7-8 combines with J gene TRBJ2-2, with 8 bases fitting TRBD1. The CDR3 spans 16 residues. The V segment lost 3 bases and the J segment 1 base; nucleotides outside the gene matches: 4. Germline assignment: CDR1 SGHVS and CDR2 FQNEAQ. The CDR3 spells CASSFVDRGNTGELFF. The DNA of the CDR3 is TGTGCCAGCAGCTTCGTAGACAGGGGGAACACCGGGGAGCTGTTTTTT.

The V gene is TRBV9, the J gene TRBJ2-7, with 8 nucleotides matching TRBD1. The CDR3 is 16 residues long. J was trimmed by 4 bases and V by 3 bases; bases with no gene match: 12. CDR1 is SGDLS, CDR2 YYNGEE, per germline. The CDR3 region has the DNA TGTGCCAGCAGCGCCACCAGTGACAGGGGCCCTTACGAGCAGTACTTC. Protein sequence: CASSATSDRGPYEQYF.

This chain links TRBV19 with TRBJ2-5; a weak D match, TRBD2 (5 bases). The tail of the sequence fits TRBJ2-7 better, so the J call may be wrong. Germline V gives CDR1 LNHDA, CDR2 SQIVND (reference sequence). This CDR3 comprises 13 residues. In DNA form, the CDR3 reads TGTGCCAGTACCCGGGATAGCTCCTACGAGCAGTACTTC. Translated, it gives CASTRDSSYEQYF.

V is TRBV5-5 and J is TRBJ2-1; TRBD2 agrees at 7 bases. Germline V CDR1 and CDR2: SGHKS, YYEKEE (reference sequence). The CDR3 has 14 amino acids. V was pared by 2 bases and J by 9 bases, with 8 bases of the junction left unmatched. The CDR3 nucleotides are TGTGCCAGCAGCTTTCGCGGGATAGCGGGTGAGCAGTTCTTC. Its protein product is CASSFRGIAGEQFF. The whole variable domain, filled in from reference TRBV5-5 and TRBJ2-1, reads DAGVTQSPTHLIKTRGQQVTLRCSPISGHKSVSWYQQVLGQGPQFIFQYYEKEERGRGNFPDRFSARQFPNYSSELNVNALLLGDSALYLCASSFRGIAGEQFFGPGTRLTVL.

The rearrangement links TRBV28 to TRBJ1-3, with D hard to call. V was trimmed by 7 bases and J by 0 bases, leaving 13 bases between them. Germline lookup yields CDR1 MDHEN and CDR2 SYDVKM. The CDR3 has 15 residues. The CDR3 region has the DNA TGTGCCAGCATTAACAGAGTGAACTCTGGAAACACCATATATTTT. Its translation: CASINRVNSGNTIYF.

This clone came up a few times. This chain uses TRBV7-6 with TRBJ2-2; D is possibly TRBD2 (6 bases). The ends were cut back, 4 bases at V and 0 bases at J, with 12 bases in the middle. Germline V gives CDR1 SGHVS, CDR2 FNYEAQ. This CDR3 has 16 amino acids. CDR3 sequence: CASSSLSGSNTGELFF. CDR3 nucleotide sequence: TGTGCCAGCAGCTCCCTTAGCGGTTCGAACACCGGGGAGCTGTTTTTT.

V usage is TRBV29-1 and J usage is TRBJ2-7, with D unclear. This CDR3 has 15 amino acids. The germline V and J ends were trimmed by 0 bases and 0 bases, with 12 bases remaining between them. Germline V CDR1 and CDR2: SQVTM, ANQGSEA. CDR3 amino acids: CSVEESEALSYEQYF. The CDR3 DNA reads TGCAGCGTTGAAGAATCCGAAGCGCTCTCCTACGAGCAGTACTTC.

The rearrangement joins TRBV19 to TRBJ1-5; D perhaps matches TRBD1 (6 bases). Germline lookup yields CDR1 LNHDA and CDR2 SQIVND (reference sequence). This CDR3 spans 14 amino acids. With 5 bases removed from V and 9 bases from J, the gap between germline ends came to 17 bases. In DNA form, the CDR3 reads TGTGCCAGTAGTGTTACAGGGTCCTTTACGCCCCAGCATTTT. It encodes CASSVTGSFTPQHF. The variable domain in full, completed from reference TRBV19 and TRBJ1-5, reads DGGITQSPKYLFRKEGQNVTLSCEQNLNHDAMYWYRQDPGQGLRLIYYSQIVNDFQKGDIAEGYSVSREKKESFPLTVTSAQKNPTAFYLCASSVTGSFTPQHFGDGTRLSIL.

In DNA, the CDR3 is TGCGCCAGCAGAAAGGAGGGACAGGAGGGTCAACGGCATGGCTACACCTTC. Translating gives CASRKEGQEGQRHGYTF. J is TRBJ1-2 and V is TRBV10-2, with 8 bases identical to TRBD1. This CDR3 is 17 amino acids long. V dropped 6 bases and J dropped 6; count of bases not matched to a gene: 18. Germline CDR1 is WSHSY and CDR2 is SAAADI.

V is TRBV15 and J is TRBJ2-7; TRBD2 matches at 8 bases. CDR1 and CDR2 (germline): LNHNV, YYDKDF (reference sequence). This CDR3 comprises 15 residues. The junction had 8 bases not matched to a gene; V was cut back by 0 bases and J by 7 bases. The CDR3 protein is CATSREGLEAGEQYF. In DNA, the CDR3 is TGTGCCACCAGCAGAGAGGGACTAGAGGCGGGAGAGCAGTACTTC.

The rearrangement uses TRBV7-2 and TRBJ2-7; maybe TRBD2 (6 bases). The CDR3 is 15 amino acids. CDR1 is SGHTA and CDR2 is FQGNSA in the germline V gene. Trimming removed 7 bases from V and 4 bases from J, with 20 bases in between. CDR3 sequence reads: CASTDGSLGTYEQYF. CDR3 in DNA: TGTGCCAGCACCGACGGTTCATTAGGGACTTACGAGCAGTACTTC.

The chain couples TRBV5-4 to TRBJ2-1; no clear D. The CDR3 loop spans 12 amino acids. The germline V gene encodes CDR1 SGHNT and CDR2 YYREEE (reference sequence). V was pared by 7 bases and J by 4 bases, with 9 bases between. Here the CDR3 DNA reads TGTGCCAGCCGCCTAGATTACAATGAGCAGTTCTTC. Translation: CASRLDYNEQFF.

V gene TRBV10-2 combines with J gene TRBJ1-1, with 10 bases matching TRBD1. V dropped 8 bases and J dropped 8; count of bases not matched to a gene: 8. CDR3 length equals 13 residues. CDR1 WSHSY and CDR2 SAAADI come from the germline V gene. CDR3 loop: CASLDRGVAEAFF. The CDR3 bases are TGCGCCAGCCTGGACAGGGGGGTGGCGGAAGCTTTCTTT.

The CDR3 loop is CASIFGGLAGPQETQYF. In DNA form, the CDR3 reads TGTGCCAGCATTTTTGGCGGTCTAGCGGGGCCTCAAGAGACCCAGTACTTC. The chain has TRBV5-6 and TRBJ2-5; 9 bases are a match to TRBD2. After removal of 6 bases from V and 2 bases from J, the junction contained 14 bases not matched to a gene. CDR1 is SGHDT and CDR2 is YYEEEE in the germline V gene. The CDR3 totals 17 residues.

This clone was seen only a few times. J is TRBJ1-2 and V is TRBV2, with TRBD1 as a possible D gene (5 bases). This CDR3 region has 16 residues. V was clipped by 5 bases and J by 5 bases, with 21 bases between them. CDR1 and CDR2 (germline): SNHLY, FYNNEI. The CDR3 DNA is TGTGCCAGCAGTCCCGACAGAGTTTCCTCCCTTTATGGCTACACCTTC. Amino acids: CASSPDRVSSLYGYTF.

The V gene is TRBV7-9, the J gene TRBJ1-1, with D possibly matching TRBD1 (5 bases). There are 15 residues in the CDR3. Germline V lookup: CDR1 SEHNR, CDR2 FQNEAQ (reference sequence). Trimming cost V 3 bases and J 1 base, with 12 bases left between them. The DNA of the CDR3 is TGTGCCAGCAGCTTGGGGGGTGTCGGGAACACTGAAGCTTTCTTT. Translated, it gives CASSLGGVGNTEAFF.

The chain couples TRBV9 to TRBJ2-7; 7 bases fit TRBD1. The CDR3 has 15 residues. Trimming removed 4 bases from V and 4 bases from J; junction bases left unmatched: 11. Germline CDR1 reads SGDLS; CDR2 reads YYNGEE. The CDR3 protein is CASSTSGTARYEQYF. The CDR3 coding sequence is TGTGCCAGCAGCACGTCCGGGACAGCCCGTTACGAGCAGTACTTC. Looking up the rest from reference TRBV9 and TRBJ2-7 gives the full variable domain: DSGVTQTPKHLITATGQRVTLRCSPRSGDLSVYWYQQSLDQGLQFLIQYYNGEERAKGNILERFSAQQFPDLHSELNLSSLELGDSALYFCASSTSGTARYEQYFGPGTRLTVT.

The genes are TRBV7-9 and TRBJ1-6, with TRBD1 identical over 8 bases. Germline-derived CDR1 and CDR2 are SEHNR and FQNEAQ (reference sequence). V lost 5 bases and J lost 8; bases outside the gene matches: 5. The CDR3 loop spans 14 amino acids. The CDR3 DNA is TGTGCCAGCAGCCAGGGGGCGTCTCATTCACCCCTCCACTTT. Residues: CASSQGASHSPLHF. The whole variable domain, remainder taken from reference TRBV7-9 and TRBJ1-6, is DTGVSQNPRHKITKRGQNVTFRCDPISEHNRLYWYRQTLGQGPEFLTYFQNEAQLEKSRLLSDRFSAERPKGSFSTLEIQRTEQGDSAMYLCASSQGASHSPLHFGNGTRLTVT.

The rearrangement links TRBV4-1 to TRBJ2-3; 7 bases align to TRBD1. With V trimmed by 1 base and J by 6 bases, 4 bases remained unmatched. CDR1 and CDR2 (germline): MGHRA, YSYEKL. This CDR3 is built from 14 residues. The CDR3 DNA reads TGCGCCAGCAGCCAAGGGGACAGTTGGGATACGCAGTATTTT. As protein: CASSQGDSWDTQYF.

The rearrangement links TRBV7-2 to TRBJ2-1, with 11 bases that match TRBD2. The length of the CDR3 is 15 residues. V lost 1 base to trimming and J lost 7 bases; unmatched junction nucleotides: 3. Germline V gene data show CDR1 as SGHTA and CDR2 as FQGNSA. CDR3 coding DNA: TGTGCCAGCAGCTTAGTTCGACTAGCGGGGAATGAGCAGTTCTTC. It specifies CASSLVRLAGNEQFF.

V and J are TRBV7-9 and TRBJ1-2; 9 bases fit TRBD1. CDR3 length: 14 amino acids. Per the germline V gene, CDR1 is SEHNR and CDR2 is FQNEAQ (reference sequence). Trimming took 4 bases from V and 8 from J; bases not matched to a gene: 8. DNA of the CDR3: TGTGCCAGCAGCTCACAGGGGGCCTTGGCGGGCTACACCTTC. Amino acid sequence: CASSSQGALAGYTF.

The chain has TRBV7-9 and TRBJ2-7; a possible D gene is TRBD2 (6 bases). Looked up from germline, CDR1 is SEHNR and CDR2 is FQNEAQ (reference sequence). V dropped 3 bases and J dropped 1 base, with 10 bases sitting between them. There are 14 residues in the CDR3. The CDR3 DNA reads as TGTGCCAGCAGCTTCGGGGGAGCGTCCTACGAGCAGTACTTC. Translation gives CASSFGGASYEQYF.

The rearrangement joins TRBV27 to TRBJ1-1; tentative D call: TRBD1 (5 bases). Trimming took 10 bases from V and 4 from J, leaving 13 bases between them. In germline, CDR1 is MNHEY, CDR2 SMNVEV (reference sequence). CDR3 length: 12 amino acids. The CDR3: CATFGRGTEAFF. For the CDR3, the DNA is TGTGCCACCTTCGGAAGGGGCACTGAAGCTTTCTTT.

This chain connects TRBV9 to TRBJ1-4; D is unclear. The germline gives CDR1 SGDLS, CDR2 YYNGEE. This CDR3 is built from 14 residues. Deletions cut 0 bases from V and 7 bases from J, with 10 bases between. CDR3: CASSVGAGVEKLFF. CDR3 coding DNA: TGTGCCAGCAGCGTAGGAGCCGGAGTTGAAAAACTGTTTTTT.

The chain combines TRBV14 with TRBJ2-5; unclear D gene. The CDR3 is made up of 12 amino acids. V was shortened by 0 bases and J by 6 bases, with 5 bases between the two germline ends. CDR1 and CDR2 (germline): SGHDN, FVKESK. The CDR3 DNA sequence: TGTGCCAGCAGCCAAGATTGGCAGACCCAGTACTTC. Protein product: CASSQDWQTQYF.

This clone was picked up a small number of times. The rearrangement uses TRBV28 and TRBJ1-2; TRBD1 matches at 7 bases. Germline values: CDR1 MDHEN, CDR2 SYDVKM. The J segment lost 5 bases and the V segment lost 6 bases, leaving 9 bases of the junction unmatched. The CDR3 sequence is 14 residues long. In DNA, the CDR3 is TGTGCCAGCAGCCCTGGGGGGACAGAGTATGGCTACACCTTC. Translated, it gives CASSPGGTEYGYTF.